The next 27 T cell receptor beta chains were all read from a single sample in a study of regulatory T cells in long-lasting Graves disease. Regarding time point: persistent/refractory GD, antithyroid drugs over 5 years with positive TRAb. RNA from PBMCs was the source of the TCR library. Researchers made TCR beta libraries by using iRepertoire HTBI primers and running Arm-PCR on CDR3 regions. MiXCR was run by TCRdb on the multiplex PCR reads, yielding one entry per CDR3 protein. The top ten hold about 42% of the sample, which has hundreds of thousands of distinct CDR3 sequences, around 30% seen once. The sequencing here drew on peripheral blood mononuclear cells (PBMCs), taken when the disease was refractory, from a patient treated with antithyroid drugs. The receptors shown here come from a female donor with Graves disease.

This clonotype was counted between two and nine times. This rearrangement joins TRBV28 to TRBJ1-2; 7 bases match TRBD1. This CDR3 comprises 15 residues. The germline V gene encodes CDR1 MDHEN and CDR2 SYDVKM. The V and J ends lost 5 bases and 1 base, in that order; junction bases with no gene match: 7. This chain's CDR3 is CASSSPTGNNYGYTF. For the CDR3, the DNA is TGTGCCAGCAGTAGCCCGACAGGGAATAACTATGGCTACACCTTC.

The chain uses TRBV30 and TRBJ1-2; perhaps TRBD1 as D (5 bases). There are 13 residues in the CDR3. Germline V gene data show CDR1 as GTSNPN and CDR2 as SVGIG (reference sequence). V lost 1 base and J 4 bases, leaving 10 bases between the germline ends. As DNA, the CDR3 is TGTGCCTGGAGTGCGGGACCTATCTATGGCTACACCTTC. Amino acid sequence: CAWSAGPIYGYTF.

The J gene is TRBJ1-5, the V gene TRBV19; D perhaps matches TRBD1 (5 bases). The V and J ends lost 1 base and 4 bases respectively, with 11 bases between them. Per germline, CDR1 LNHDA and CDR2 SQIVND (reference sequence). This CDR3 spans 15 amino acids. The CDR3 here is CASSIVPGSNQPQHF. CDR3 nucleotides: TGTGCCAGTAGTATAGTTCCAGGGTCGAATCAGCCCCAGCATTTT.

This clonotype appeared a few times. The germline gene is not matched at one end of the junction; a read error may be the cause. The chain combines TRBV18 with TRBJ2-5; 8 bases line up with TRBD2. This CDR3 spans 15 amino acids. Germline V gives CDR1 KGHSH, CDR2 LQKENI. This CDR3 reads CASSPVAGNQGTQYF. The DNA of the CDR3 is TGTGCCAGCTCACCAGTAGCGGGAAATCAAGGGACCCAGTACTTC. Complete variable domain (other parts from reference TRBV18 and TRBJ2-5): NAGVMQNPRHLVRRRGQEARLRCSPMKGHSHVYWYRQLPEEGLKFMVYLQKENIIDESGMPKERFSAEFPKEGPSILRIQQVVRGDSAAYFCASSPVAGNQGTQYFGPGTRLLVL.

The chain couples TRBV12-3 or TRBV12-4 to TRBJ1-1; D perhaps matches TRBD1 (6 bases). This CDR3 contains 15 residues. The V and J ends lost 8 bases and 1 base respectively, with 17 bases between them. The CDR3 DNA sequence: TGTGCCAGCTCACCACCCGGGACACCGAACACTGAAGCTTTCTTT. This codes for CASSPPGTPNTEAFF.

This clonotype was recorded a few times. The CDR3 nucleotides read TGTGCCACCAGCAGATCCACGCACACCGGGGAGCTGTTTTTT. This gives the protein CATSRSTHTGELFF. V gene TRBV15 combines with J gene TRBJ2-2; D gene ambiguous. Per the germline V gene, CDR1 is LNHNV and CDR2 is YYDKDF (reference sequence). The germline V and J ends were trimmed by 2 bases and 3 bases, with 7 bases remaining between them. The CDR3 sequence is 14 residues long.

The rearrangement uses TRBV7-9 and TRBJ1-4; unclear D gene. V was shortened by 7 bases and J by 8 bases, with 20 bases between the two germline ends. Germline V gene data show CDR1 as SEHNR and CDR2 as FQNEAQ (reference sequence). The CDR3 runs to 15 residues. CDR3 residues: CASNKEGLGKEKLFF. The CDR3 DNA reads as TGTGCCAGCAACAAGGAGGGCCTAGGGAAGGAAAAACTGTTTTTT.

In the case of this clonotype: Being one base from a much bigger clone, this may be a read error. V and J are TRBV6-1 and TRBJ2-7; 9 nucleotides agree with TRBD1. Looked up from germline, CDR1 is MNHNS and CDR2 is SASEGT. Trimming removed 0 bases from V and 1 base from J; junction bases left unmatched: 4. This CDR3 is built from 16 residues. Here the CDR3 reads CASSEAGQGASYEQYF. CDR3 sequence (DNA): TGTGCCAGCAGTGAAGCGGGACAGGGAGCTTCCTACGAGCAGTACTTC.

The chain links TRBV14 to TRBJ1-6; no reliable D call. Germline V gene sequence: CDR1 SGHDN, CDR2 FVKESK. V lost 10 bases to trimming and J lost 7 bases, with 14 bases between them. The CDR3 contains 13 residues. The CDR3: CANSITLNSPLHF. The CDR3 DNA sequence: TGTGCCAACTCGATAACCTTAAATTCACCCCTCCACTTT.

This clonotype was observed a single time. This chain joins TRBV4-2 and TRBJ2-7; 8 bases are shared with TRBD2. CDR1 is LGHNA and CDR2 is YNFKEQ in the germline V gene. Trimming cost V 0 bases and J 2 bases; bases outside gene matches: 3. The CDR3 sequence is 15 residues long. The CDR3 nucleotides are TGTGCCAGCAGCCAAGAAACGGGAGGGCCCTACGAGCAGTACTTC. It translates to CASSQETGGPYEQYF.

The chain couples TRBV15 to TRBJ2-5; D is uncertain. Germline V gene lookup returns CDR1 LNHNV and CDR2 YYDKDF (reference sequence). Trimming removed 5 bases at V and 5 bases at J, with 18 bases between. The length of the CDR3 is 15 residues. CDR3 amino acids: CATSPRDLFQETQYF. The CDR3 nucleotides read TGTGCCACCAGCCCGCGCGATCTCTTTCAGGAGACCCAGTACTTC. The entire variable domain, with the rest obtained from reference TRBV15 and TRBJ2-5, is as follows: DAMVIQNPRYQVTQFGKPVTLSCSQTLNHNVMYWYQQKSSQAPKLLFHYYDKDFNNEADTPDNFQSRRPNTSFCFLDIRSPGLGDTAMYLCATSPRDLFQETQYFGPGTRLLVL.

This clonotype showed up just a few times. The gene calls are TRBV7-7 and TRBJ2-5; 7 bases map to TRBD2. V dropped 2 bases and J dropped 4; count of bases not matched to a gene: 10. The CDR3 runs to 16 residues. Germline V gene lookup returns CDR1 SSHAT and CDR2 FNYEAQ (reference sequence). CDR3 nucleotide sequence: TGTGCCAGCAGCTTATCGGCGGGAGTGGGTTTAGAGACCCAGTACTTC. It yields the protein CASSLSAGVGLETQYF.

Of note for this clonotype: One base away lies a much larger clone, so this may be a sequencing read error. The rearrangement joins TRBV28 to TRBJ1-6; D might be TRBD1 (5 bases). The CDR3 extends over 16 amino acids. Germline-derived CDR1 and CDR2 are MDHEN and SYDVKM. The CDR3 nucleotides are TGTGCCAGCAGTTTATCGGGTTGGGGCAGTAATTCACTCCTCCACTTT. Protein sequence: CASSLSGWGSNSLLHF.

This clonotype occurred a few times. The chain uses TRBV24-1 and TRBJ2-2; D not resolved. CDR3 size: 17 residues. The germline V gene has CDR1 KGHDR and CDR2 SFDVKD. Deletions cut 0 bases from V and 4 bases from J, with 14 bases between. The CDR3 spells CATSDLPGKPGTGELFF. The DNA for the CDR3 is TGTGCCACCAGTGATTTGCCGGGCAAGCCCGGCACCGGGGAGCTGTTTTTT.

This clonotype was observed a few times. The chain employs TRBV12-3 or TRBV12-4 and TRBJ1-2; D is uncertain. CDR3 length: 15 residues. Trimming shortened V by 5 bases and J by 4 bases, and 17 bases separated the two germline ends. CDR3 nucleotide sequence: TGTGCCAGCAGTCAAGGACTCAGAGGGATCTATGGCTACACCTTC. This encodes CASSQGLRGIYGYTF.

This clonotype came up many times. The genes are TRBV28 and TRBJ1-2; TRBD1 aligns across 7 bases. J was trimmed by 8 bases and V by 6 bases; bases with no gene match: 9. The CDR3 spans 13 residues. Germline CDR1 is MDHEN and CDR2 is SYDVKM. CDR3 DNA: TGTGCCAGCAGCCTCGGACAGGTTGCGGGCTACACCTTC. It translates to CASSLGQVAGYTF.

This clonotype was seen a handful of times. In DNA form, the CDR3 reads TGCAGTGCTAGCGTCTCCGAGCGGGAGATCTACGAGCAGTACTTC. Its protein product is CSASVSEREIYEQYF. The V call is TRBV20-1, the J call TRBJ2-7, with 8 bases lining up with TRBD2. Germline V CDR1 and CDR2: DFQATT, SNEGSKA (reference sequence). The CDR3 is 15 residues long. Germline trimming cut 3 bases from V and 3 bases from J; bases unmatched to any gene: 10.

CDR3 nucleotide sequence: TGTGCCAGCAGTTTATTAGGACCTGGCAATCAGCCCCAGCATTTT. Translating gives CASSLLGPGNQPQHF. The rearrangement links TRBV12-3 or TRBV12-4 to TRBJ1-5, with D unclear. V gave up 2 bases and J gave up 2 bases, with 10 bases separating them. The CDR3 covers 15 residues.

The chain is built from TRBV18 and TRBJ2-3; 7 bases align to TRBD1. Germline V gene data show CDR1 as KGHSH and CDR2 as LQKENI. V lost 1 base and J lost 6; bases outside the gene matches: 1. This CDR3 has 13 residues. The DNA of the CDR3 is TGTGCCAGCTCACCACAACAGGGGGATACGCAGTATTTT. Its translation is CASSPQQGDTQYF.

The genes are TRBV7-6 and TRBJ2-5; possibly TRBD1 or TRBD2 for D (5 bases each). The CDR3 is made up of 16 amino acids. Germline lookup yields CDR1 SGHVS and CDR2 FNYEAQ. Trimming removed 1 base from V and 1 base from J, with 13 bases in between. CDR3 sequence reads: CASSLVGAGFQETQYF. In DNA form, the CDR3 reads TGTGCCAGCAGCTTAGTCGGGGCGGGCTTCCAAGAGACCCAGTACTTC.

In this sample, this clonotype turned up a few times. The chain combines TRBV12-3 or TRBV12-4 with TRBJ1-6; maybe TRBD1 (5 bases). This CDR3 has 16 residues. Trimming left V 4 bases short and J 6 bases short, with 16 bases between. The CDR3 nucleotides read TGTGCCAGCAGTTCATACGCAGGGATCACTAATTCACCCCTCCACTTT. As protein: CASSSYAGITNSPLHF.

V and J are TRBV30 and TRBJ2-7; 10 bases match TRBD1. The trim removed 7 bases at V and 4 bases at J, leaving 7 bases unmatched. The germline gives CDR1 GTSNPN, CDR2 SVGIG (reference sequence). There are 13 residues in the CDR3. This CDR3 is CASTGTGDYEQYF. CDR3 DNA: TGTGCCTCAACCGGGACAGGGGATTACGAGCAGTACTTC.

The V gene is TRBV20-1, the J gene TRBJ1-1, with 7 bases fitting TRBD1. CDR1 is DFQATT and CDR2 is SNEGSKA in the germline V gene (reference sequence). The CDR3 sequence is 15 residues long. Trimming removed 0 bases from V and 4 bases from J; junction bases left unmatched: 8. The CDR3 DNA follows: TGCAGTGCTAGAGATCTCCGGGACAGAGGCACTGAAGCTTTCTTT. Translation gives CSARDLRDRGTEAFF.

J is TRBJ2-4 and V is TRBV12-3 or TRBV12-4; possibly TRBD1 for D (5 bases). Trimming took off 3 bases at V and 0 bases at J, with 9 bases between the two ends. This CDR3 has 15 residues. The CDR3 coding sequence is TGTGCCAGCAGTTTCGGCAGGGCAGCCAAAAACATTCAGTACTTC. Translation: CASSFGRAAKNIQYF.

The chain employs TRBV6-5 and TRBJ2-7, with D tentatively TRBD1 or TRBD2 (5 bases each). This CDR3 is built from 16 residues. Germline V gene lookup returns CDR1 MNHEY and CDR2 SVGAGI. Trimming stripped 2 bases from V and 3 bases from J, with 17 bases between. The CDR3 reads CASSYEGDASLYEQYF. The CDR3 region has the DNA TGTGCCAGCAGTTACGAAGGGGACGCCAGCCTCTACGAGCAGTACTTC.

V is TRBV30 and J is TRBJ1-1; perhaps TRBD1 as D (5 bases). Between the trimmed V and J ends, which lost 5 bases and 1 base, there was a span of 11 bases. The CDR3 totals 13 residues. Germline V lookup: CDR1 GTSNPN, CDR2 SVGIG (reference sequence). CDR3 protein: CAWGAISNTEAFF. The CDR3, as DNA: TGTGCCTGGGGGGCGATTTCGAACACTGAAGCTTTCTTT. Full variable domain (missing parts from reference TRBV30 and TRBJ1-1): SQTIHQWPATLVQPVGSPLSLECTVEGTSNPNLYWYRQAAGRGLQLLFYSVGIGQISSEVPQNLSASRPQDRQFILSSKKLLLSDSGFYLCAWGAISNTEAFFGQGTRLTVV.

This clonotype showed up just a few times. The chain combines TRBV12-3 or TRBV12-4 with TRBJ1-3, with D hard to call. The CDR3 consists of 17 residues. With 0 bases removed from V and 2 bases from J, the gap between germline ends came to 14 bases. CDR3 amino acids: CASSLAQKVGPGNTIYF. CDR3 coding DNA: TGTGCCAGCAGTTTAGCACAGAAGGTAGGACCTGGAAACACCATATATTTT.